This TCR beta chain was sequenced in a study of long-term antiretroviral therapy in people with HIV. Overall study findings and caveats: The data indicate that diversity increased after ART but remained below transplant donor controls. Dominance of pre-ART expanded clones persisted, fluctuating and often declining after ART.

Samples were assayed with immunoSEQ v3.0 at survey level. Each sample had sequencing targeting about 35,000-50,000 T-cell genomes. Some clones are missing from TCRdb's copy, which holds only in-frame ones; the method was immunoSEQ multiplex PCR. Of about 34,000 clones in the sample, 87% were seen once. This clone was found a few times. Its antigen remains unidentified. This CDR3 region has 12 residues. Germline-derived CDR1 and CDR2 are SGHRS and YFSETQ. Trimming removed 4 bases from V and 6 bases from J, with 11 bases in between. V usage is TRBV5-1 and J usage is TRBJ2-7; weak D call: TRBD2 (6 bases). The sample was unsorted PBMCs, taken 1.1 years after starting antiretroviral therapy. This TCR derives from a man aged 18 to 30 with HIV. The CDR3 loop reads CASSVPEGEQYF. The CDR3 nucleotides are TGCGCCAGCAGCGTCCCGGAGGGCGAGCAGTACTTC.